Included here is one TCR beta chain sequence, with context. No antigen is known for it. This sample is drawn from a study of neurological immune-mediated disorders. Trimming cost V 4 bases and J 10 bases, with 26 bases left between them. The germline V gene has CDR1 MNHEY and CDR2 SVGEGT. The CDR3 consists of 16 residues. The sample's time point: longitudinal time-point 3. Maryland, USA blood bank volunteers served as healthy controls. The cDNA was generated through 5'RACE incorporating 10-nucleotide random UMIs. Each sequencing run yielded over 170 million TCR-beta sequences from 15-18 subjects. In TCRdb, the 5' RACE reads were re-called with MiXCR into one record per CDR3 protein. The table lists about 45,000 distinct CDR3 sequences, roughly 14% of them singletons, with 11% in the top ten. Findings and caveats of the study: The greatest degree of TCR clonal expansion was observed in HTLV-1-associated myelopathy, with the lowest in multiple sclerosis, below that of healthy controls.

This clonotype was sampled from a man aged 25-45 years in good health. Sequenced sample: PBMCs. The chain recombines TRBV6-2 or TRBV6-3 with TRBJ2-7, with D possibly matching TRBD1 (6 bases). In nucleotides, the CDR3 is TGTGCCAGCAGTTCCCGACAGGCGCGCGGAACCTACTATCAGTACTTC. Translating it yields CASSSRQARGTYYQYF.